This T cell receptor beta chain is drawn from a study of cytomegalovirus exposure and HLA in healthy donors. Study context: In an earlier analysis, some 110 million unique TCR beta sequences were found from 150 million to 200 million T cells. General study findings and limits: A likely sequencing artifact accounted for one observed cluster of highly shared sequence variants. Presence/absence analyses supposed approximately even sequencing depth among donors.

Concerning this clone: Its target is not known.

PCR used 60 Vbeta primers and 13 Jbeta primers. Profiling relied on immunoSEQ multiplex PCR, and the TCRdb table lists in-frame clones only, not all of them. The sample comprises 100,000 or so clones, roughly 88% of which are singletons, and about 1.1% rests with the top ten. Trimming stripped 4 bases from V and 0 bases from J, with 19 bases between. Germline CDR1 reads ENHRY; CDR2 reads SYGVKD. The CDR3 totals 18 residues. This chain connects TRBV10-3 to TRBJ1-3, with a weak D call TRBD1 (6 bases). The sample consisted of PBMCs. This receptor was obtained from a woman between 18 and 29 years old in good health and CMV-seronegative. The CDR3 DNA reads TGTGCCATCAGTGGAGGCATTGGGGGCGGAAGCTCTGGAAACACCATATATTTT. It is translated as CAISGGIGGGSSGNTIYF.